The 10 T cell receptor beta chains below were found in one sample sequenced in a study of Ad26.COV2.S vaccination and SARS-CoV-2 variants. The table came from immunoSEQ multiplex PCR; TCRdb's copy has only in-frame clones and leaves some out. Seen here are under 300,000 clones, around nine tenths observed once, and the top ten hold just under 3%. Treatment defined: 15 to 20 received Ad26.COV2.S at low or high dose, single or two shots; 5 received placebo; per-sample allocation not given. On day 63 after the first injection, vaccine and placebo recipients gave samples. The sample consisted of peripheral blood, taken in a trial of Ad26.COV2.S vaccine versus placebo. The receptors come from a person between 18 and 60 years old who received the Ad26.COV2.S COVID-19 vaccine or a placebo.

This chain uses TRBV7-3 with TRBJ1-2; TRBD1 aligns across 8 bases. J was trimmed by 6 bases and V by 2 bases; bases with no gene match: 5. In germline, CDR1 is SGHTA, CDR2 FQGTGA. The CDR3 loop spans 14 amino acids. CDR3 DNA sequence: TGTGCCAGCAGCTTAGACAGGGGTTTGGATGGCTACACCTTC. Protein sequence: CASSLDRGLDGYTF.

J is TRBJ1-2 and V is TRBV10-3; D ambiguous. The CDR3 is 13 amino acids. V was trimmed by 4 bases and J by 8 bases, leaving 14 bases between them. CDR1 is ENHRY and CDR2 is SYGVKD in the germline V gene. The CDR3 reads CAISGVLVIGYTF. DNA of the CDR3: TGTGCCATCAGTGGGGTTTTAGTAATAGGCTACACCTTC.

The gene calls are TRBV14 and TRBJ2-3; D is undetermined. The CDR3 covers 15 residues. The V gene's germline CDR1 is SGHDN and CDR2 FVKESK. The V end was cut by 1 base, the J end by 0 bases, with 8 bases between. DNA for the CDR3: TGTGCCAGCAGCCAAGTTCTGGGAAGCACAGATACGCAGTATTTT. Its translation: CASSQVLGSTDTQYF.

The chain uses TRBV5-4 and TRBJ2-7, with D possibly being TRBD1 (6 bases). Trimming took off 0 bases at V and 3 bases at J, with 13 bases between the two ends. Germline V CDR1 and CDR2: SGHNT, YYREEE (reference sequence). The CDR3 contains 15 residues. CDR3 loop: CASSLESGEYYEQYF. The CDR3 DNA follows: TGTGCCAGCAGCTTGGAGTCAGGGGAATACTACGAGCAGTACTTC.

The CDR3 DNA follows: TGTGCCAGCTCACCCGGACAGCCGAACACTGAAGCTTTCTTT. Translated, it gives CASSPGQPNTEAFF. The rearrangement joins TRBV18 to TRBJ1-1; D possibly corresponds to TRBD1 (6 bases). V lost 3 bases to trimming and J lost 1 base, with 9 bases between them. Germline CDR1 KGHSH, CDR2 LQKENI. The CDR3 extends over 14 amino acids.

The gene calls are TRBV29-1 and TRBJ2-1, with 7 bases identical to TRBD1. The germline CDR1 and CDR2 sequences are SQVTM and ANQGSEA. The CDR3 loop spans 17 amino acids. The V and J ends lost 3 bases and 4 bases, in that order; junction bases with no gene match: 15. CDR3: CSVDVWRRDRFYNEQFF. In DNA, the CDR3 is TGCAGCGTTGATGTCTGGCGCCGGGACAGATTTTACAATGAGCAGTTCTTC.

The CDR3 sequence: CASSEMQSRVDEQYF. CDR3 nucleotide sequence: TGTGCCAGCAGTGAGATGCAATCAAGGGTAGACGAGCAGTACTTC. V usage is TRBV25-1 and J usage is TRBJ2-7; D is ambiguous. The CDR3 sequence is 15 residues long. V was clipped by 3 bases and J by 5 bases, with 17 bases between them. Germline values: CDR1 MGHDK, CDR2 SYGVNS.

The V call is TRBV30, the J call TRBJ2-1, with 9 bases lining up with TRBD1. There are 15 residues in the CDR3. V lost 0 bases, J lost 7 bases, and 7 bases stayed unmatched. The germline CDR1 and CDR2 sequences are GTSNPN and SVGIG (reference sequence). The CDR3 spells CAWSVETGGRNEQFF. The CDR3 nucleotides read TGTGCCTGGAGTGTGGAGACAGGGGGTCGGAATGAGCAGTTCTTC. Combining the CDR3 with reference TRBV30 and TRBJ2-1 gives the whole variable domain SQTIHQWPATLVQPVGSPLSLECTVEGTSNPNLYWYRQAAGRGLQLLFYSVGIGQISSEVPQNLSASRPQDRQFILSSKKLLLSDSGFYLCAWSVETGGRNEQFFGPGTRLTVL.

The chain is built from TRBV13 and TRBJ1-1; D is ambiguous. Germline loops: CDR1 PRHDT, CDR2 FYEKMQ (reference sequence). Trimming shortened V by 5 bases and J by 1 base, and 11 bases separated the two germline ends. The CDR3 sequence is 14 residues long. DNA of the CDR3: TGTGCCAGCAGCGAATCCGGCACGAACACTGAAGCTTTCTTT. Amino acids: CASSESGTNTEAFF.

The chain links TRBV5-6 to TRBJ2-2; tentative D call: TRBD1 (5 bases). The CDR3 length is 18 residues. CDR1 SGHDT and CDR2 YYEEEE come from the germline V gene. V was pared by 0 bases and J by 0 bases, with 15 bases between. The CDR3 DNA reads TGTGCCAGCAGCTTGGAGGTTACAGGCTCCGCGAACACCGGGGAGCTGTTTTTT. It encodes CASSLEVTGSANTGELFF.